This TCR beta chain was captured in a study of blood T cell repertoires in COVID-19. TCRdb keeps only in-frame clones here, not all; method: immunoSEQ multiplex PCR. The table lists roughly 190,000 clones, about nine tenths of them singletons. Participant ages covered roughly 18 to 89 years across approximately 25 US areas. Donors were grouped by their self-reported clinical history. Two negative PCRs, clearance, or symptom resolution were required of recovered Cohort 3 donors. The CDR3 spans 13 residues. Germline trimming cut 7 bases from V and 0 bases from J; bases unmatched to any gene: 1. The sample consisted of PBMCs or T cells enriched from blood (not recorded which). The gene calls are TRBV12-3 or TRBV12-4 and TRBJ2-7; TRBD1 agrees at 9 bases. This clonotype originated in a woman between 18 and 29 years old who had recovered from COVID-19. The DNA of the CDR3 is TGTGCCAGCAAGACAGGGGGCTCCTACGAGCAGTACTTC. Residues: CASKTGGSYEQYF.